The 19 T cell receptor beta chains reported below all come from one sample, sequenced in a study of tumor-infiltrating lymphocytes in primary liver carcinoma. The researchers produced TCR beta cDNA from around 0.5 ug total RNA with a constant-region primer. What produced the TCR beta libraries was three nested multiplex PCR rounds using slightly modified ARM-PCR. The first two PCR rounds used TRBV1-TRBV30 forward primers with a C-beta reverse primer, about 10 cycles each. TCRdb ran MiXCR on the multiplex PCR reads and lists one entry per CDR3 protein. This table has fewer than 400,000 distinct CDR3 sequences, roughly three fifths appearing once. Extraction also yielded germline DNA, while blood RNA was obtained from unsorted whole blood. Sequencing was carried out using peripheral blood. Receptors originate from a woman aged 25 to 39 with primary liver carcinoma and hepatitis B virus infection.

This clonotype was recorded at least ten times. The rearrangement joins TRBV6-2 or TRBV6-3 to TRBJ2-1; the D call may be TRBD1 or TRBD2 (6 bases each). Germline-derived CDR1 and CDR2 are MNHEY and SVGEGT. There are 16 residues in the CDR3. V was pared by 2 bases and J by 7 bases, with 18 bases between. CDR3 sequence reads: CASSYSQGRPLNEQFF. The CDR3 coding sequence is TGTGCCAGCAGTTACAGTCAGGGGAGGCCCTTGAATGAGCAGTTCTTC.

This clonotype was counted between two and nine times. The chain employs TRBV18 and TRBJ2-1, with 10 bases identical to TRBD2. Germline values: CDR1 KGHSH, CDR2 LQKENI. The junction had 5 bases not matched to a gene; V was cut back by 3 bases and J by 6 bases. This CDR3 has 15 residues. CDR3 sequence reads: CASSPLSGRANEQFF. The CDR3 bases are TGTGCCAGCTCACCGTTGAGCGGGAGGGCCAATGAGCAGTTCTTC.

In regard to this clonotype: One junction end disagrees with the germline gene, perhaps due to a read error. The J gene is TRBJ1-1, the V gene TRBV11-2, with 8 bases lining up with TRBD1. The germline V gene has CDR1 SGHAT and CDR2 FQNNGV. This CDR3 region has 14 residues. CDR3 bases: TGTACCAGCAGCTTGACAGGGGTCGCTACTGAAGATTTCTTT. It codes for CTSSLTGVATEDFF.

This clonotype was counted between two and nine times. A much bigger clone sits one base away, suggesting this may be a read error. The chain recombines TRBV11-2 with TRBJ2-1; 14 positions match TRBD2. Per germline, CDR1 SGHAT and CDR2 FQNNGV. The CDR3 has 15 residues. The CDR3 nucleotides are TGTGTCAGCAGCCCCATGGGACTAGCGGGAGAGACTATCCTCTTC. Amino acids: CVSSPMGLAGETILF.

This clonotype was observed once. A much larger clonotype is one base distant, so this may be a read error. The rearrangement joins TRBV4-1 to TRBJ1-2, with a tentative D call TRBD1 (5 bases). The CDR3 covers 11 residues. Germline CDR1 is MGHRA and CDR2 is YSYEKL. For the CDR3, the DNA is TGCGCCAACAGCCAGGGCTATGGCTACACCTTC. It is translated as CANSQGYGYTF.

The genes are TRBV11-3 and TRBJ1-1, with D possibly being TRBD1 (5 bases). There are 15 residues in the CDR3. Germline loops: CDR1 SGHNT, CDR2 YENEEA. Trimming removed 7 bases from V and 5 bases from J, with 20 bases in between. CDR3 residues: CASNPDGGVRTEAFF. CDR3 bases: TGTGCCAGCAACCCCGACGGGGGGGTAAGGACTGAAGCTTTCTTT.

This clonotype was found many times. V is TRBV6-2 or TRBV6-3 and J is TRBJ2-7; TRBD2 matches at 7 bases. V lost 8 bases and J lost 4; bases outside the gene matches: 11. Per germline, CDR1 MNHEY and CDR2 SVGEGT. This CDR3 comprises 14 residues. The DNA of the CDR3 is TGTGCCAGCTCTGTCGGCGGGAGTAGGTACGAGCAGTACTTC. Translation: CASSVGGSRYEQYF.

This chain joins TRBV7-9 and TRBJ2-1, with TRBD2 identical over 8 bases. The ends lost 4 bases at V and 7 bases at J; junction bases unmatched: 12. Germline CDR1 SEHNR, CDR2 FQNEAQ (reference sequence). This CDR3 spans 16 amino acids. The CDR3 region has the DNA TGTGCCAGCAGCTCAAACGTAACGGGAGGGCCTAATGAGCAGTTCTTC. Amino acids: CASSSNVTGGPNEQFF.

V is TRBV29-1 and J is TRBJ2-2; possible D gene TRBD1, 6 bases. Trimming took 7 bases from V and 9 from J, leaving 27 bases between them. This CDR3 is 16 amino acids long. Germline loops: CDR1 SQVTM, CDR2 ANQGSEA. The CDR3 here is CSAAERDMVKTWELFF. For the CDR3, the DNA is TGCAGCGCGGCGGAACGGGACATGGTAAAAACCTGGGAGCTGTTTTTT.

This clonotype has more than one count but fewer than ten. The chain links TRBV7-9 to TRBJ2-3, with D perhaps given as TRBD1 or TRBD2 (7 bases each). The CDR3 is made up of 15 amino acids. The V gene lost 5 bases and the J gene lost 6 bases, with 18 bases spanning the gap. Looked up from germline, CDR1 is SEHNR and CDR2 is FQNEAQ (reference sequence). The CDR3 DNA reads TGTGCCAGCAGCCCGAAGGGAGGGGGCGAGGATACGCAGTATTTT. Translation: CASSPKGGGEDTQYF.

V gene TRBV7-9 combines with J gene TRBJ2-5; 8 bases fit TRBD2. The CDR3 totals 17 residues. Germline CDR1 reads SEHNR; CDR2 reads FQNEAQ (reference sequence). V lost 11 bases to trimming and J lost 1 base; unmatched junction nucleotides: 18. The CDR3 sequence: CALQPKGRLAPQETQYF. As DNA, the CDR3 is TGTGCCCTCCAACCTAAAGGAAGACTAGCGCCCCAAGAGACCCAGTACTTC.

This clonotype was detected a few times. This may arise from a read error, as a much more abundant clone is one base away. The chain joins TRBV29-1 to TRBJ2-7; D may correspond to TRBD1 or TRBD2 (5 bases each). There are 12 residues in the CDR3. The V end lost 6 bases, the J end lost 3 bases, and 12 bases lay between the germline ends. Germline assignment: CDR1 SQVTM and CDR2 ANQGSEA. CDR3 loop: CSVVGTNYEQYF. DNA of the CDR3: TGCAGCGTGGTAGGGACGAACTACGAGCAGTACTTC.

This clonotype was picked up a small number of times. This chain joins TRBV4-1 and TRBJ2-3, with 8 bases lining up with TRBD2. V shed 0 bases and J 1 base; nucleotides not matched to a gene: 9. The CDR3 is made up of 18 amino acids. Per the germline V gene, CDR1 is MGHRA and CDR2 is YSYEKL. The CDR3 is CASSQETSSGSRTDTQYF. The CDR3 bases are TGCGCCAGCAGCCAAGAAACATCGAGCGGGAGCCGCACAGATACGCAGTATTTT.

About this clonotype: The junction departs from germline at one end; a sequencing error may be responsible. The V and J genes are TRBV6-5 and TRBJ2-1, with 10 bases that match TRBD2. The germline gives CDR1 MNHEY, CDR2 SVGAGI. The CDR3 spans 16 residues. Here the CDR3 DNA reads TGTGTCAGCAGTTACTCGACAGCGGGGGGGTACAATGAGCAGTTCTTC. This sequence encodes CVSSYSTAGGYNEQFF.

This clonotype was counted only a few times. The rearrangement links TRBV6-5 to TRBJ2-1; a weak D match, TRBD2 (6 bases). This CDR3 has 15 amino acids. Germline V CDR1 and CDR2: MNHEY, SVGAGI. V lost 6 bases to trimming and J lost 0 bases, with 12 bases between them. In nucleotides, the CDR3 is TGTGCCAGCAGAGGCGGGATCAGCTCCTACAATGAGCAGTTCTTC. Protein product: CASRGGISSYNEQFF.

V gene TRBV30 combines with J gene TRBJ1-5, with D unresolved. CDR3 size: 12 residues. CDR1 and CDR2 from the germline V gene are GTSNPN and SVGIG (reference sequence). Trimming pared 1 base from V and 1 base from J, leaving 2 bases between. CDR3 DNA: TGTGCCTGGAGTGGCAGCAATCAGCCCCAGCATTTT. Protein: CAWSGSNQPQHF.

Of note for this clonotype: A clone one base away is much larger, so this may be a read error. The chain joins TRBV12-3 or TRBV12-4 to TRBJ2-1; D gene unclear. This CDR3 has 15 residues. The CDR3 DNA follows: TGTGCCAGCAATTTACAGACCCTCTCCTACAATGAGCAGTTCTTC. Its translation is CASNLQTLSYNEQFF.

About this clonotype: Relative to the germline gene, one junction end is altered; a read error may explain this. The chain uses TRBV7-9 and TRBJ1-1, with 12 bases aligning to TRBD1. The CDR3 is 16 residues long. The germline CDR1 and CDR2 sequences are SEHNR and FQNEAQ (reference sequence). CDR3 sequence reads: CASSPPGQGANSEAFF. CDR3 sequence (DNA): TGTGCCAGCAGCCCTCCGGGACAGGGGGCGAACTCTGAAGCTTTCTTT.

This clonotype came up once. This sequence may be a read error, since a much larger clone differs from it by one base. The chain joins TRBV12-3 or TRBV12-4 to TRBJ2-3; D gene uncertain. This CDR3 spans 13 amino acids. V lost 8 bases and J 7 bases, leaving 16 bases between the germline ends. The CDR3 coding sequence is TGTGCCAGCGGTCCGTCGACTGGTAATACGCAGTATTTT. It is translated as CASGPSTGNTQYF.